The 27 T cell receptor beta chains given below trace back to one sample, sequenced in a study of blood T cell repertoires in COVID-19. TCRdb's table, derived via immunoSEQ multiplex PCR, lists solely in-frame clones and lacks some. The sample carries 200,000 to 250,000 clones, 84% recorded once. The sample was PBMCs or T cells enriched from blood (not recorded which). All receptors derive from a man in his fifties or sixties who had recovered from COVID-19.

The chain uses TRBV7-2 and TRBJ2-3, with 12 bases identical to TRBD2. Per the germline V gene, CDR1 is SGHTA and CDR2 is FQGNSA. The V segment lost 1 base and the J segment 5 bases; nucleotides outside the gene matches: 7. The CDR3 runs 17 residues. The CDR3 region is CASSLVVLAGGRDTQYF. Written as DNA, the CDR3 is TGTGCCAGCAGCTTAGTAGTACTAGCGGGGGGAAGAGATACGCAGTATTTT. Drawing the rest from reference TRBV7-2 and TRBJ2-3, the complete variable domain is GAGVSQSPSNKVTEKGKDVELRCDPISGHTALYWYRQSLGQGLEFLIYFQGNSAPDKSGLPSDRFSAERTGGSVSTLTIQRTQQEDSAVYLCASSLVVLAGGRDTQYFGPGTRLTVL.

The chain joins TRBV7-2 to TRBJ2-3; no clear D. The V gene lost 7 bases and the J gene lost 0 bases, with 14 bases spanning the gap. From germline, CDR1 is SGHTA and CDR2 FQGNSA. CDR3 length: 15 residues. CDR3 protein: CASTAFRRSTDTQYF. The CDR3 nucleotides read TGTGCCAGCACCGCTTTTAGGCGGAGCACAGATACGCAGTATTTT.

The chain recombines TRBV6-2 or TRBV6-3 with TRBJ2-7; 11 bases fit TRBD2. Unmatched junction bases numbered 7, after V lost 5 bases and J lost 4 bases. The germline V gene encodes CDR1 MNHEY and CDR2 SVGEGT. This CDR3 is built from 15 residues. In DNA, the CDR3 is TGTGCCAGCAGTGTGAGACTAGCGGGGCTTTACGAGCAGTACTTC. It is translated as CASSVRLAGLYEQYF.

This chain connects TRBV12-3 or TRBV12-4 to TRBJ1-1; possibly TRBD1 for D (6 bases). The CDR3 sequence is 13 residues long. V lost 6 bases to trimming and J lost 7 bases, with 15 bases between them. This CDR3 reads CASREQGPIEAFF. The CDR3, as DNA: TGTGCCAGCAGGGAACAGGGACCGATTGAAGCTTTCTTT.

The J gene is TRBJ2-1, the V gene TRBV19, with 13 nucleotides matching TRBD2. The length of the CDR3 is 17 residues. Germline CDR1 is LNHDA and CDR2 is SQIVND (reference sequence). V lost 4 bases, J lost 4 bases, and 7 bases stayed unmatched. CDR3 sequence (DNA): TGTGCCAGTAGTACCCGACTAGCGGGGGGACCTTACAATGAGCAGTTCTTC. Amino acids: CASSTRLAGGPYNEQFF.

This chain uses TRBV7-8 with TRBJ2-5, with a possible D match to TRBD2 (7 bases). V was shortened by 2 bases and J by 5 bases, with 18 bases between the two germline ends. CDR1 is SGHVS, CDR2 FQNEAQ, per germline. The length of the CDR3 is 16 residues. The CDR3 region has the DNA TGTGCCAGCAGCTTACTTGAAGGGGGGAGGGAGGAGACCCAGTACTTC. This translates into CASSLLEGGREETQYF.

V usage is TRBV10-3 and J usage is TRBJ1-1; D is undetermined. CDR3 length equals 15 residues. V was cut by 0 bases and J by 1 base, with 9 bases left in between. Per the germline V gene, CDR1 is ENHRY and CDR2 is SYGVKD. In DNA, the CDR3 is TGTGCCATCAGTGAGTCGCCGGGAGCGAACACTGAAGCTTTCTTT. It specifies CAISESPGANTEAFF.

The V and J genes are TRBV6-1 and TRBJ1-6; D not certain. The length of the CDR3 is 14 residues. The germline CDR1 and CDR2 sequences are MNHNS and SASEGT. Deletions cut 1 base from V and 5 bases from J, with 6 bases between. This chain's CDR3 is CASSEVLDNSPLHF. DNA of the CDR3: TGTGCCAGCAGTGAAGTACTGGATAATTCACCCCTCCACTTT.

The chain employs TRBV3-1 (or the pseudogene TRBV3-2) and TRBJ1-5; a possible D gene is TRBD1 (6 bases). Per germline, CDR1 LGHDT and CDR2 YNNKEL (reference sequence). The CDR3 has 15 residues. Between the trimmed V and J ends, which lost 5 bases and 5 bases, there was a span of 16 bases. The CDR3 nucleotides are TGTGCCAGCAGCAAAACAGGGAGTTGGGATCAGCCCCAGCATTTT. This encodes CASSKTGSWDQPQHF.

Note on this clone: A junction boundary mismatches the germline segment, possibly from a read error. This rearrangement joins TRBV7-7 to TRBJ2-1, with 10 bases fitting TRBD2. Germline V gene data show CDR1 as SSHAT and CDR2 as FNYEAQ (reference sequence). This CDR3 contains 15 residues. The DNA for the CDR3 is TGTGCTAGCAGCTTAGCGGGGGGAAACTACAATGAGCAGTTCTTC. It translates to CASSLAGGNYNEQFF.

The V gene is TRBV2, the J gene TRBJ2-5, with 8 bases lining up with TRBD2. V was clipped by 8 bases and J by 4 bases; unmatched bases: 12. The length of the CDR3 is 15 residues. Germline CDR1 SNHLY, CDR2 FYNNEI. The CDR3 nucleotides are TGTGCCAGCTTGGATCCCCGCGGGGGGCTAGAGACCCAGTACTTC. Translation: CASLDPRGGLETQYF.

The chain combines TRBV10-1 with TRBJ2-5; D is perhaps TRBD1 (6 bases). V was trimmed by 2 bases and J by 7 bases, leaving 14 bases between them. CDR3 length: 14 residues. Germline lookup yields CDR1 WNHNN and CDR2 SYGVQD (reference sequence). CDR3 sequence: CASSEPDSQGTQYF. The CDR3 bases are TGCGCCAGCAGTGAGCCGGACAGCCAGGGGACCCAGTACTTC.

The V call is TRBV7-9, the J call TRBJ2-5, with TRBD2 identical over 14 bases. Germline V lookup: CDR1 SEHNR, CDR2 FQNEAQ (reference sequence). The V and J ends lost 5 bases and 4 bases, in that order; junction bases with no gene match: 6. The CDR3 consists of 16 residues. DNA of the CDR3: TGTGCCAGCAGCACGACTAGCGGGGGGGCCCGAGAGACCCAGTACTTC. Residues: CASSTTSGGARETQYF.

J is TRBJ2-7 and V is TRBV24-1, with 8 bases that match TRBD2. There are 16 residues in the CDR3. Germline V lookup: CDR1 KGHDR, CDR2 SFDVKD. The V gene end was trimmed by 4 bases and the J gene end by 2 bases; junction bases not matched to a gene: 9. The CDR3 loop reads CATSDSRGGSPYEQYF. CDR3 sequence (DNA): TGTGCCACCAGTGACAGCCGGGGGGGGTCCCCCTACGAGCAGTACTTC.

The chain links TRBV19 to TRBJ2-1; TRBD1 agrees at 11 bases. This CDR3 is built from 17 residues. The trim removed 1 base at V and 13 bases at J, leaving 15 bases unmatched. The germline V gene encodes CDR1 LNHDA and CDR2 SQIVND (reference sequence). The CDR3 is CASSIVLDRGLIGSQFF. DNA of the CDR3: TGTGCCAGTAGTATAGTTCTGGACAGGGGGCTGATTGGTAGTCAGTTCTTC.

This clone came up a few times. This chain uses TRBV9 with TRBJ2-1, with D perhaps TRBD1 (5 bases). Germline-derived CDR1 and CDR2 are SGDLS and YYNGEE. CDR3 size: 16 residues. V was pared by 1 base and J by 1 base, with 12 bases between. CDR3 in amino acids: CASSVIDRTSYNEQFF. The CDR3 coding sequence is TGTGCCAGCAGCGTAATTGACAGAACTTCCTACAATGAGCAGTTCTTC.

This clone was found a few times. The V gene is TRBV11-3, the J gene TRBJ2-7; D is unresolved. The CDR3 loop spans 15 amino acids. CDR1 and CDR2 (germline): SGHNT, YENEEA. V was cut by 2 bases and J by 2 bases, with 13 bases left in between. In DNA, the CDR3 is TGTGCCAGCAGCTTACTAGGCAGTCGCCCCTACGAGCAGTACTTC. Its translation: CASSLLGSRPYEQYF.

The genes are TRBV14 and TRBJ2-7; 7 bases line up with TRBD1. The CDR3 has 15 amino acids. The germline gives CDR1 SGHDN, CDR2 FVKESK. With V trimmed by 1 base and J by 6 bases, 9 bases remained unmatched. CDR3 DNA: TGTGCCAGCAGCCAAGCAAGAGGGGGCGGATTCGAGCAGTACTTC. Translating gives CASSQARGGGFEQYF. The full variable domain, with the rest looked up from reference TRBV14 and TRBJ2-7, is EAGVTQFPSHSVIEKGQTVTLRCDPISGHDNLYWYRRVMGKEIKFLLHFVKESKQDESGMPNNRFLAERTGGTYSTLKVQPAELEDSGVYFCASSQARGGGFEQYFGPGTRLTVT.

V and J are TRBV24-1 and TRBJ2-3, with D possibly being TRBD1 (5 bases). From germline, CDR1 is KGHDR and CDR2 SFDVKD. There are 14 residues in the CDR3. The V gene lost 3 bases and the J gene lost 2 bases, with 8 bases spanning the gap. This CDR3 is CATSDRQFTDTQYF. In DNA, the CDR3 is TGTGCCACCAGTGATAGACAGTTCACAGATACGCAGTATTTT.

This clone showed up just once. This chain links TRBV6-6 with TRBJ2-1; 7 nucleotides match TRBD2. The CDR3 is 17 amino acids. With V trimmed by 5 bases and J by 4 bases, 14 bases remained unmatched. From germline, CDR1 is MNHNY and CDR2 SVGAGI (reference sequence). The DNA of the CDR3 is TGTGCCAGCAGTCCGCCAAAGGTGGCTAGCGGATACAATGAGCAGTTCTTC. It codes for CASSPPKVASGYNEQFF.

V is TRBV11-2 and J is TRBJ2-7; D may be TRBD2 (7 bases). Germline V gene lookup returns CDR1 SGHAT and CDR2 FQNNGV. Trimming took 5 bases from V and 6 from J, leaving 17 bases between them. This CDR3 has 14 amino acids. The CDR3 nucleotides are TGTGCCAGCAGCACTTTTGGGGGGGCGATCGAGCAGTACTTC. This codes for CASSTFGGAIEQYF.

This clone turned up a few times. CDR3 amino acids: CASSSPTGGNYGYTF. CDR3 coding DNA: TGCGCCAGCAGCTCTCCGACAGGGGGTAACTATGGCTACACCTTC. The chain couples TRBV5-1 to TRBJ1-2; 9 bases map to TRBD1. CDR3 length: 15 amino acids. Germline V gene sequence: CDR1 SGHRS, CDR2 YFSETQ. The V and J ends lost 3 bases and 1 base, in that order; junction bases with no gene match: 4. The whole variable domain, filled in from reference TRBV5-1 and TRBJ1-2, reads KAGVTQTPRYLIKTRGQQVTLSCSPISGHRSVSWYQQTPGQGLQFLFEYFSETQRNKGNFPGRFSGRQFSNSRSEMNVSTLELGDSALYLCASSSPTGGNYGYTFGSGTRLTVV.

This clone has more than one count but fewer than ten. The chain has TRBV27 and TRBJ2-1, with D tentatively TRBD1 (5 bases). Germline values: CDR1 MNHEY, CDR2 SMNVEV (reference sequence). The CDR3 sequence is 18 residues long. V lost 3 bases, J lost 0 bases, and 18 bases lay in between. In nucleotides, the CDR3 is TGTGCCAGCAGTTTTGGTAGCCCAGGGCCCTACTCCTACAATGAGCAGTTCTTC. It translates to CASSFGSPGPYSYNEQFF.

The rearrangement uses TRBV6-5 and TRBJ1-5; 8 bases agree with TRBD1. Germline-derived CDR1 and CDR2 are MNHEY and SVGAGI. Trimming took 7 bases from V and 8 from J; bases not matched to a gene: 7. This CDR3 is built from 13 residues. DNA of the CDR3: TGTGCCAGCACCCCCACAGGGGGAAAGCCCCAGCATTTT. Translating gives CASTPTGGKPQHF.

The chain carries TRBV24-1 and TRBJ1-2; D is perhaps TRBD1 (5 bases). The CDR3 is made up of 14 amino acids. Deletions cut 4 bases from V and 7 bases from J, with 15 bases between. CDR1 and CDR2 (germline): KGHDR, SFDVKD. CDR3 coding DNA: TGTGCCACCAGTGACCCGATCCAGGGAAGTGGCTACACCTTC. Translating it yields CATSDPIQGSGYTF.

This chain links TRBV5-1 with TRBJ2-5; 10 bases match TRBD2. V dropped 6 bases and J dropped 5; count of bases not matched to a gene: 10. In germline, CDR1 is SGHRS, CDR2 YFSETQ. The CDR3 totals 15 residues. As DNA, the CDR3 is TGCGCCAGCACCGATTTAGCGGGGGGAAGGGAGACCCAGTACTTC. Translated, it gives CASTDLAGGRETQYF.

V usage is TRBV5-1 and J usage is TRBJ2-7, with 7 bases aligning to TRBD2. The germline gives CDR1 SGHRS, CDR2 YFSETQ. The CDR3 contains 15 residues. V lost 0 bases to trimming and J lost 2 bases; unmatched junction nucleotides: 5. The CDR3 sequence is CASSLVAGTTYEQYF. DNA of the CDR3: TGCGCCAGCAGCTTGGTGGCTGGGACTACCTACGAGCAGTACTTC.